A selection of T cell receptor beta chains follows, all from one sample in a study of T-cell reconstitution after alpha-beta-depleted transplantation in children. TCRdb analysed the PCR reads with MiXCR anew, one entry per CDR3 protein. Of about 440,000 distinct CDR3 sequences listed, around two fifths were seen once; the top ten hold approximately 25%. The sequencing here drew on PBMCs, taken before TCRalphabeta/CD19-depleted stem cell transplant. The receptors originated from a girl aged 2 to 10 with aplastic anemia, due to receive a stem cell transplant. Each CDR3 is given with its conserved first and last residue. The D gene is left open where the match is weak. The size of a clone is reported for some rows only, either as once, few or many, or as a class for expanded clones.

D	J	V	size	CDR3	DNA
-	TRBJ1-1	TRBV6-1	once	CASSLLGALVGTEAFF	TGTGCCAGCAGCCTTTTAGGAGCGTTGGTGGGCACTGAAGCTTTCTTT
-	TRBJ2-7	TRBV5-1	many	CASSLGGRSAIYEQYF	TGCGCCAGCAGCTTGGGAGGGCGTAGCGCGATCTACGAGCAGTACTTC
TRBD2	TRBJ2-5	TRBV10-2	many	CASSEPAAGGPLGSETQYF	TGCGCCAGCAGTGAACCCGCGGCGGGAGGGCCCCTTGGTAGCGAGACCCAGTACTTC
TRBD1	TRBJ2-1	TRBV5-5	few	CASSLAGTDYNEQFF	TGTGCCAGCAGCTTGGCCGGGACAGACTACAATGAGCAGTTCTTC
TRBD1	TRBJ1-5	TRBV28	few	CASSPTWDRINQPQHF	TGTGCCAGCAGTCCTACCTGGGACAGGATTAATCAGCCCCAGCATTTT
TRBD1	TRBJ2-3	TRBV10-3	-	CAISEGGQADTQYF	TGTGCCATCAGTGAGGGGGGACAGGCAGATACGCAGTATTTT
-	TRBJ1-2	TRBV7-9	many	CASSLGINYGYTF	TGTGCCAGCAGCTTAGGAATTAACTATGGCTACACCTTC
-	TRBJ2-7	TRBV27	-	CASTPWVGGPYEQYF	TGTGCCAGCACCCCATGGGTGGGGGGACCGTACGAGCAGTACTTC
-	TRBJ1-3	TRBV5-6	-	CASSTASGNTIYF	TGTGCCAGCAGCACGGCCTCTGGAAACACCATATATTTT
-	TRBJ1-3	TRBV5-6	few	CASTIQGSAGNTIYF	TGTGCCAGCACCATACAGGGTTCGGCGGGAAACACCATATATTTT
TRBD2	TRBJ2-7	TRBV20-1	few	CSALRAGGAYEQYF	TGCAGTGCCCTCAGGGCGGGGGGTGCCTACGAGCAGTACTTC
TRBD2	TRBJ2-3	TRBV7-9	many	CASSSLAVGTDTQYF	TGTGCCAGCAGCTCCCTAGCGGTTGGAACAGATACGCAGTATTTT
-	TRBJ2-5	TRBV5-1	-	CASSTGKGRETQYF	TGCGCCAGCAGCACAGGAAAGGGGAGAGAGACCCAGTACTTC
-	TRBJ2-3	TRBV29-1	few	CSVDGWGAVADTQYF	TGCAGCGTTGATGGATGGGGTGCGGTGGCAGATACGCAGTATTTT
-	TRBJ1-1	TRBV15	few	CATSRDLANTEAFF	TGTGCCACCAGCAGAGACTTGGCGAACACTGAAGCTTTCTTT
-	TRBJ1-3	TRBV12-3/TRBV12-4	-	CASSLASDSGNTIYF	TGTGCCAGCAGTTTGGCGAGCGATTCTGGAAACACCATATATTTT
-	TRBJ2-7	TRBV5-6	-	CASSYSGTVPYEQYF	TGTGCCAGCAGCTATTCCGGGACGGTCCCCTACGAGCAGTACTTC
TRBD2	TRBJ2-7	TRBV28	many	CASGGGIYEQYF	TGTGCCAGCGGGGGAGGGATCTACGAGCAGTACTTC
-	TRBJ2-2	TRBV12-3/TRBV12-4	many	CASSSRGISNTGELFF	TGTGCCAGCAGTTCCCGGGGCATATCGAACACCGGGGAGCTGTTTTTT
-	TRBJ1-2	TRBV30	-	CARRWANYGYTF	TGTGCCCGGAGGTGGGCGAACTATGGCTACACCTTC
TRBD1	TRBJ2-7	TRBV29-1	few	CSAGGDEQYF	TGCAGCGCAGGGGGCGACGAGCAGTACTTC
-	TRBJ2-5	TRBV12-3/TRBV12-4	-	CASSFIAETQYF	TGTGCCAGCAGTTTTATTGCGGAGACCCAGTACTTC
-	TRBJ1-1	TRBV7-9	few	CASSFLGWGNTEAFF	TGTGCCAGCAGCTTTTTGGGGTGGGGGAACACTGAAGCTTTCTTT
-	TRBJ1-5	TRBV20-1	many	CSARGQVSNQPQHF	TGCAGTGCTAGAGGGCAGGTTAGCAATCAGCCCCAGCATTTT
TRBD1	TRBJ1-2	TRBV7-2	-	CASSFPGQGKYGDTF	TGTGCCAGCAGCTTCCCAGGACAGGGGAAATATGGCGACACCTTC
-	TRBJ2-1	TRBV3-1	-	CASSQDQAAYNEQFF	TGTGCCAGCAGCCAAGATCAGGCAGCCTACAATGAGCAGTTCTTC
TRBD2	TRBJ2-7	TRBV7-2	-	CASSPEGTSYEQYF	TGTGCCAGCAGCCCCGAGGGGACTAGCTACGAGCAGTACTTC
-	TRBJ2-3	TRBV28	-	CASSLGGGASDTQYF	TGTGCCAGCAGTTTAGGGGGGGGGGCCTCAGATACGCAGTATTTT
TRBD2	TRBJ2-1	TRBV11-2	many	CASSLGASGKAEQFF	TGTGCCAGCAGCTTAGGGGCTAGCGGGAAAGCGGAGCAGTTCTTC
-	TRBJ2-7	TRBV20-1	few	CSAWRGRGSYEQYF	TGCAGTGCTTGGAGGGGACGGGGATCCTACGAGCAGTACTTC
TRBD1	TRBJ2-1	TRBV20-1	many	CSANQGANEQFF	TGCAGTGCTAATCAGGGGGCTAATGAGCAGTTCTTC
TRBD1	TRBJ1-5	TRBV20-1	many	CSAIGQGRNQPQHF	TGCAGTGCTATAGGACAGGGTCGCAATCAGCCCCAGCATTTT
TRBD1	TRBJ2-7	TRBV20-1	few	CSAGRDRGYEQYF	TGCAGTGCTGGGCGGGACAGGGGGTACGAGCAGTACTTC
-	TRBJ1-5	TRBV5-5	few	CASSPLGRSNQPQHF	TGTGCCAGCAGCCCCCTGGGTCGTAGCAATCAGCCCCAGCATTTT
TRBD2	TRBJ2-1	TRBV5-1	few	CASSHGASGYNEQFF	TGCGCCAGCAGCCACGGAGCTAGCGGATACAATGAGCAGTTCTTC
-	TRBJ2-1	TRBV9	few	CASSVSDNEQFF	TGTGCCAGCAGCGTATCTGACAATGAGCAGTTCTTC
TRBD2	TRBJ2-7	TRBV18	few	CASSPREGYEQYF	TGTGCCAGCTCACCAAGGGAGGGCTACGAGCAGTACTTC